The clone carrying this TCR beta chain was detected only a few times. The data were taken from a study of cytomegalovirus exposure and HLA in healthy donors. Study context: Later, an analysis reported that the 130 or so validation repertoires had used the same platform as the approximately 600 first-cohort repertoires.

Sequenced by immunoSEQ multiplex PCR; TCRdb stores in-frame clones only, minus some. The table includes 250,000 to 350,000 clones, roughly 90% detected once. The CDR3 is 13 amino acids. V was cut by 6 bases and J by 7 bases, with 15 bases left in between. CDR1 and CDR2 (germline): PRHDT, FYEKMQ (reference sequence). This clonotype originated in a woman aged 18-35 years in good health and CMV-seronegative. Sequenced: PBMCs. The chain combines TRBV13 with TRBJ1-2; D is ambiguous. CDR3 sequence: CASREIEAGGYTF. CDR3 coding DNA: TGTGCCAGCAGGGAAATTGAGGCGGGTGGCTACACCTTC.